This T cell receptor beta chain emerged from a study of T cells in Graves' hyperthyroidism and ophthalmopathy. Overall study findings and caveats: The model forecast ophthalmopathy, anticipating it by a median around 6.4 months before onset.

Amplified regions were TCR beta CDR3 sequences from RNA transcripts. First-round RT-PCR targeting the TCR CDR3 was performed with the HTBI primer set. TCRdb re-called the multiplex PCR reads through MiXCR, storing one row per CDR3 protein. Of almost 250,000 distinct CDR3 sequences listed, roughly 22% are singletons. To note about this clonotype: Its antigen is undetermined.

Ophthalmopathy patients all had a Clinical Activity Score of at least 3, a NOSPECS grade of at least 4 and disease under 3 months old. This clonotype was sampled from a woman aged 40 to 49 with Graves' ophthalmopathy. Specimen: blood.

The CDR3 nucleotides are TGTGCCAGCAGATGGACTAGCGGCTACGAGCAGTACTTC. This translates into CASRWTSGYEQYF. The gene calls are TRBV6-2 or TRBV6-3 and TRBJ2-7, with TRBD2 matching over 10 bases. After removal of 6 bases from V and 3 bases from J, the junction contained 2 bases not matched to a gene. The CDR3 has 13 amino acids. Germline V CDR1 and CDR2: MNHEY, SVGEGT.